This record looks at one T cell receptor beta chain sequence and its context. These data originate in a study of T cell changes during pregnancy in multiple sclerosis. Trimming removed 5 bases at V and 1 base at J, with 11 bases between. CDR3 length: 14 amino acids. The germline CDR1 and CDR2 sequences are MDHEN and SYDVKM. Only in-frame clones appear in the TCRdb table, and some are missing; sequencing was by immunoSEQ multiplex PCR. Counted here are tens of thousands of clones, around 92% occurring once; the ten biggest clones make up approximately 1.6%. The sequence was collected from a female donor in good health, enrolled as a control in a pregnancy study. This chain uses TRBV28 with TRBJ1-1; D not certain. Source: peripheral blood, taken after pregnancy. CDR3 coding DNA: TGTGCCAGCAGTCGCGGACTCGGGAACACTGAAGCTTTCTTT. It codes for CASSRGLGNTEAFF.